What follows are 2 T cell receptor beta chains derived from one specimen sequenced in a study of technical replicates of blood from several donors. Method: immunoSEQ multiplex PCR; TCRdb's copy keeps in-frame clones and lacks some. The repertoire holds roughly 50,000 clones, with 90% to 95% as singletons. Sequencing was performed on PBMCs. Receptors were obtained from a human donor in good health. Some clones in this sample may be carry-over from other donors' samples.

The V gene is TRBV11-1, the J gene TRBJ2-3; D not certain. CDR1 and CDR2 from the germline V gene are SGHAT and FQDESV (reference sequence). V was pared by 8 bases and J by 0 bases, with 9 bases between. The CDR3 is made up of 13 amino acids. The CDR3 nucleotides read TGTGCCAGCGGGCTTACTAGCACAGATACGCAGTATTTT. This translates into CASGLTSTDTQYF.

The rearrangement links TRBV7-9 to TRBJ1-1, with D maybe TRBD1 (5 bases). The CDR3 runs 13 residues. Trimming pared 7 bases from V and 1 base from J, leaving 10 bases between. Looked up from germline, CDR1 is SEHNR and CDR2 is FQNEAQ (reference sequence). In DNA, the CDR3 is TGTGCCAGCACCCCAACAGGGAACACTGAAGCTTTCTTT. Translated, it gives CASTPTGNTEAFF.